This TCR beta chain was captured in a study of cytomegalovirus exposure and HLA in healthy donors. Study-wide results and caveats: TCR beta V- and J-gene trimming, according to a later analysis, was linked to a missense DCLRE1C variant. Rarity marked most TCR sequences, yet some public TCRs occurred in many donors.

Regarding this clone: Its antigen remains unidentified.

Germline CDR1 SGHDT, CDR2 YYEEEE. The length of the CDR3 is 14 residues. V dropped 4 bases and J dropped 5 bases, with 13 bases sitting between them. PCR employed 60 Vbeta and 13 Jbeta primers. Profiling relied on immunoSEQ multiplex PCR, and the TCRdb table lists in-frame clones only, not all of them. Among roughly 130,000 clones, 80% were seen once, and the ten largest hold less than 6.5%. The material sequenced was PBMCs. The origin of this receptor is a man under 40 in good health and CMV-seronegative. This chain uses TRBV5-6 with TRBJ2-4, with D possibly being TRBD1 (5 bases). CDR3 region: CASSRVGLQNIQYF. DNA for the CDR3: TGTGCCAGCAGCCGGGTGGGGCTCCAAAACATTCAGTACTTC.